A selection of T cell receptor beta chains follows, all from one sample in a study of shared clonotypes between healthy human individuals. Here immunoSEQ multiplex PCR was the method, and the copy in TCRdb shows in-frame clones only, minus some. The profile covers roughly 2.5 million clones, with around 94% appearing a single time and over 0.12% taken by the ten largest. The material sequenced was naive CD4+ T cells sorted from blood. These receptors all come from a man younger than 35 in good health. Both conserved end residues are part of each CDR3. The D gene is left open where the match is weak. Size tells how often a clone was seen (once, few, many) or the class of an expanded clone, and some rows leave it out.

j_call clone_size d_call v_call cdr3_aa cdr3_nt
TRBJ1-4 . . TRBV19 CASSQGLVEKLFF TGTGCCAGTAGCCAGGGGCTAGTGGAAAAACTGTTTTTT
TRBJ2-1 . TRBD2 TRBV7-9 CASLWAGGPYNEQFF TGTGCCAGCCTTTGGGCGGGGGGGCCCTACAATGAGCAGTTCTTC
TRBJ2-3 . . TRBV10-3 CAISESPGTSTDTQYF TGTGCCATCAGTGAGTCGCCAGGTACTAGCACAGATACGCAGTATTTT
TRBJ1-2 . . TRBV10-1 CASSGAGHYGYTF TGCGCCAGCAGTGGGGCAGGACACTATGGCTACACCTTC
TRBJ1-2 . . TRBV6-1 CASSSAGGYTF TGTGCCAGCAGTTCCGCGGGGGGCTACACCTTC
TRBJ2-3 once TRBD1 TRBV6-1 CASSATGGETGDTQYF TGTGCCAGCAGTGCAACAGGGGGCGAGACCGGCGATACGCAGTATTTT
TRBJ2-5 . . TRBV5-1 CASSLVRPGETQYF TGCGCCAGCAGCCTAGTAAGACCCGGAGAGACCCAGTACTTC
TRBJ1-6 . TRBD1 TRBV5-8 CASIPLQGESSPLHF TGTGCCAGCATTCCCCTCCAGGGGGAAAGTTCACCCCTCCACTTT
TRBJ1-6 . . TRBV5-1 CASSGGRGTLHF TGCGCCAGCAGCGGCGGACGGGGAACCCTCCACTTT
TRBJ2-7 . TRBD2 TRBV19 CASRILAGDSYEQYF TGTGCCAGTAGGATTCTAGCGGGAGACTCCTACGAGCAGTACTTC
TRBJ2-7 . . TRBV5-4 CASSLNGNYEQYF TGTGCCAGCAGCTTGAACGGAAACTACGAGCAGTACTTC
TRBJ1-2 . . TRBV28 CASSSSRGGGYTF TGTGCCAGCAGTTCCTCCCGAGGAGGGGGCTACACCTTC
TRBJ2-4 . TRBD1 TRBV28 CASKLRTGKNIQYF TGTGCCAGCAAACTTAGGACAGGCAAAAACATTCAGTACTTC
TRBJ1-1 . . TRBV18 CASSPYNTEAFF TGTGCCAGCTCACCATACAACACTGAAGCTTTCTTT
TRBJ1-1 few . TRBV18 CASSPPGSPEAFF TGTGCCAGCTCACCACCGGGTTCGCCTGAAGCTTTCTTT
TRBJ2-5 . . TRBV29-1 CSVGDGERETQYF TGCAGCGTTGGGGACGGGGAAAGGGAGACCCAGTACTTC
TRBJ1-5 . TRBD1 TRBV6-5 CASRPQGAPSQPQHF TGTGCCAGCAGGCCGCAGGGGGCGCCCAGTCAGCCCCAGCATTTT
TRBJ2-7 . TRBD2 TRBV4-1 CASSVGLANEQYF TGCGCCAGCAGCGTGGGACTAGCAAACGAGCAGTACTTC
TRBJ2-3 once . TRBV7-3 CASSATRSTDTQYF TGTGCCAGCAGCGCCACACGATCCACAGATACGCAGTATTTT
TRBJ2-6 . TRBD2 TRBV7-8 CASSTRLAGGSSGANVLTF TGTGCCAGCAGCACCAGACTAGCGGGGGGGTCCTCTGGGGCCAACGTCCTGACTTTC
TRBJ1-5 . . TRBV6-1 CASSDGKNQPQHF TGTGCCAGCAGTGACGGAAAGAATCAGCCCCAGCATTTT
TRBJ2-3 . TRBD1 TRBV5-5 CASSWAGTGFTDTQYF TGTGCCAGCAGCTGGGCGGGGACAGGGTTCACAGATACGCAGTATTTT
TRBJ2-6 . TRBD1 TRBV19 CASSSTGTGTGANVLTF TGTGCCAGTAGTTCAACCGGGACAGGGACTGGGGCCAACGTCCTGACTTTC
TRBJ2-2 . . TRBV10-3 CAISETWPGELFF TGTGCCATCAGTGAGACCTGGCCCGGGGAGCTGTTTTTT
TRBJ1-3 . TRBD1 TRBV18 CASPTTGDGNTIYF TGTGCCAGCCCTACCACAGGGGATGGAAACACCATATATTTT
TRBJ1-1 . . TRBV14 CASSQDLNTEAFF TGTGCCAGCAGCCAAGATCTAAACACTGAAGCTTTCTTT
TRBJ2-5 . . TRBV30 CAWSVRMGETQYF TGTGCCTGGAGTGTCCGAATGGGAGAGACCCAGTACTTC
TRBJ1-2 . TRBD1 TRBV19 CASSTTPGTGESGYTF TGTGCCAGTAGTACTACCCCTGGGACAGGGGAAAGTGGCTACACCTTC
TRBJ2-7 . . TRBV7-2 CASSLDRYSLEQYF TGTGCCAGCAGCTTAGATAGATATAGCCTCGAGCAGTACTTC